The entry that follows covers one TCR beta chain sequence. These data originate in a study of blood T cell repertoires in COVID-19. Study overall: Both acute and convalescent COVID-19 samples were obtained from the United States, Italy and Spain. The cDNA or gDNA used as material had been derived from T cells, B-cell-depleted T cells, or PBMCs.

The length of the CDR3 is 14 residues. Germline CDR1 is LGHDT and CDR2 is YNNKEL (reference sequence). Deletions cut 0 bases from V and 6 bases from J, with 8 bases between. Under the authors' procedure: Using reference gene primer amplification, nucleated cell counts were estimated. The method was immunoSEQ multiplex PCR; TCRdb's version includes in-frame clones alone and lacks a portion of them. D and trimming were read from the DNA, whereas the V and J calls and clone size are those reported in that table. The profile shows tens of thousands of clones, 91% of them singletons. The chain employs TRBV3-1 (or the pseudogene TRBV3-2) and TRBJ1-4, with D possibly matching TRBD1 (5 bases). The sample comprised peripheral blood. The clonotype comes from a man in his 60s with acute or convalescent COVID-19. CDR3 DNA: TGTGCCAGCAGCCAAGAGGTCAGGGATGAAAAACTGTTTTTT. Its translation: CASSQEVRDEKLFF.